This TCR beta chain was recovered during a study of blood T cell repertoires in COVID-19. Study-level information: Sample material is recorded as cDNA or gDNA derived from T cells, B-cell-depleted T cells, or PBMCs.

Clones were read by immunoSEQ multiplex PCR, and TCRdb kept only the in-frame ones, dropping some. The sample includes about 420,000 clones, about 90% seen only once; the top ten take approximately 0.92%. There are 15 residues in the CDR3. Germline V gene data show CDR1 as WSHSY and CDR2 as SAAADI. V trimming: 6 bases; J trimming: 4 bases; junction bases outside the gene matches: 7. Sample: peripheral blood. The gene calls are TRBV10-2 and TRBJ2-7; 12 positions match TRBD1. The sequence was obtained from a young man with COVID-19, enrolled during active disease. The CDR3 DNA reads as TGCGCCAGCAGAACTGGGACAGGGGGCGTGTACGAGCAGTACTTC. Protein sequence: CASRTGTGGVYEQYF.